The source of this T cell receptor beta chain is a study of T cells after yellow fever vaccination. Study-wide findings and caveats: Clonotypes found in both CD4 and CD8 compartments made up a small share. It was a weaker secondary response, yet one that peaked faster, at day 5 versus 15.

UMIs were added to TCR cDNA along with a universal primer site when it was made by 5'RACE template switching. Using its own MiXCR run on the 5' RACE reads, TCRdb lists one record per CDR3 protein. Of 510,000 or so distinct CDR3 sequences listed, about a fifth are singletons. CDR1 and CDR2 from the germline V gene are SGHDT and YYEEEE. The CDR3 is 13 amino acids. V shed 5 bases, J shed 9 bases, and the junction held 8 bases outside the gene matches. Note on this clonotype: The antigen is unknown.

The J gene is TRBJ2-5, the V gene TRBV5-6; TRBD1 matches 9 bases. The specimen comprised PBMCs, sampled 15 days after the yellow fever booster vaccination. The receptor comes from a man aged 25-45 years who received the YFV17D yellow fever vaccine. DNA for the CDR3: TGTGCCAGCAGTCCGGGACAGGGTTTGGCCCAGTACTTC. Translating gives CASSPGQGLAQYF. The variable domain in full, completed from reference TRBV5-6 and TRBJ2-5, reads DAGVTQSPTHLIKTRGQQVTLRCSPKSGHDTVSWYQQALGQGPQFIFQYYEEEERQRGNFPDRFSGHQFPNYSSELNVNALLLGDSALYLCASSPGQGLAQYFGPGTRLLVL.